Presented here are 14 T cell receptor beta chains from one specimen sequenced in a study of blood T cell repertoires in COVID-19. Sequencing used immunoSEQ multiplex PCR; TCRdb keeps in-frame clones, though not all of them. The sample shows around 250,000 clones, 70% to 90% of them seen only once. Sequencing was carried out using peripheral blood. The receptors were sampled from a man aged 18 to 30 with active or convalescent COVID-19.

This clone has a single count. The V and J genes are TRBV30 and TRBJ2-2; the D is unclear. The CDR3 length is 12 residues. The germline V gene has CDR1 GTSNPN and CDR2 SVGIG (reference sequence). The V end lost 0 bases, the J end lost 6 bases, and 5 bases lay between the germline ends. The CDR3 protein is CAWSVQSGELFF. In DNA form, the CDR3 reads TGTGCCTGGAGTGTACAGTCCGGGGAGCTGTTTTTT.

In its sample, this clone was seen a few times. The chain joins TRBV18 to TRBJ1-6, with D possibly matching TRBD1 (5 bases). From germline, CDR1 is KGHSH and CDR2 LQKENI. The CDR3 has 16 residues. V was cut by 1 base and J by 8 bases, with 15 bases left in between. The CDR3 is CASSPLESGPHSPLHF. DNA of the CDR3: TGTGCCAGCTCACCACTAGAGTCAGGGCCCCATTCACCCCTCCACTTT.

The table lists this clone with a few counts. This rearrangement joins TRBV13 to TRBJ1-3; 8 bases are shared with TRBD1. This CDR3 contains 17 residues. With 3 bases clipped from V and 3 bases from J, the junction kept 10 bases outside the gene matches. Germline CDR1 is PRHDT and CDR2 is FYEKMQ (reference sequence). CDR3 bases: TGTGCCAGCAGCTTCCCCCAGACAGGGGCTTTTGGAAACACCATATATTTT. This translates into CASSFPQTGAFGNTIYF.

The CDR3 coding sequence is TGTGCCATCAGTAAGGGACAGGGCCCCAGAGAGACCCAGTACTTC. Its translation is CAISKGQGPRETQYF. The V and J genes are TRBV10-3 and TRBJ2-5, with 9 bases aligning to TRBD1. The CDR3 is made up of 15 amino acids. J gave up 4 bases and V 5 bases, and 8 bases lay outside the gene matches. Germline V gene sequence: CDR1 ENHRY, CDR2 SYGVKD.

V gene TRBV24-1 combines with J gene TRBJ1-3; 9 bases are a match to TRBD1. Germline CDR1 is KGHDR and CDR2 is SFDVKD. The CDR3 covers 16 residues. Trimming removed 3 bases from V and 0 bases from J; junction bases left unmatched: 2. CDR3 loop: CATSDPGQGSGNTIYF. In DNA, the CDR3 is TGTGCCACCAGTGATCCGGGACAGGGCTCTGGAAACACCATATATTTT.

This clone was detected a few times. The chain carries TRBV27 and TRBJ2-2, with 8 bases matching TRBD2. CDR1 and CDR2 from the germline V gene are MNHEY and SMNVEV (reference sequence). V lost 2 bases to trimming and J lost 5 bases; unmatched junction nucleotides: 1. The CDR3 is made up of 14 amino acids. The CDR3 loop is CASSLAGGTGELFF. Written as DNA, the CDR3 is TGTGCCAGCAGTTTAGCGGGGGGAACCGGGGAGCTGTTTTTT.

CDR3 residues: CATSRAVRSTDTQYF. CDR3 bases: TGTGCCACCAGCAGGGCAGTAAGAAGCACAGATACGCAGTATTTT. V and J are TRBV15 and TRBJ2-3; no clear D gene. The CDR3 totals 15 residues. Germline-derived CDR1 and CDR2 are LNHNV and YYDKDF (reference sequence). V shed 3 bases and J shed 0 bases, with 10 bases lying between them. Together with reference TRBV15 and TRBJ2-3, the CDR3 gives the full variable domain: DAMVIQNPRYQVTQFGKPVTLSCSQTLNHNVMYWYQQKSSQAPKLLFHYYDKDFNNEADTPDNFQSRRPNTSFCFLDIRSPGLGDTAMYLCATSRAVRSTDTQYFGPGTRLTVL.

This clone was counted a single time. V gene TRBV11-2 combines with J gene TRBJ1-4, with TRBD1 identical over 12 bases. The CDR3 sequence is 18 residues long. Germline loops: CDR1 SGHAT, CDR2 FQNNGV. J gave up 8 bases and V 3 bases, and 13 bases lay outside the gene matches. The CDR3 bases are TGTGCCAGCAGCTTGGGACAGGGGGCCCCGAGGAGCGGGGAAAAACTGTTTTTT. It is translated as CASSLGQGAPRSGEKLFF.

The V and J genes are TRBV25-1 and TRBJ1-3, with 10 positions matching TRBD1. V shed 1 base, J shed 1 base, and the junction held 7 bases outside the gene matches. Germline CDR1 is MGHDK and CDR2 is SYGVNS. The CDR3 has 18 amino acids. The CDR3 here is CASSEFFGGQGSGNTIYF. The CDR3 nucleotides read TGTGCCAGCAGTGAATTCTTCGGGGGACAGGGGTCTGGAAACACCATATATTTT.

The V gene is TRBV6-5, the J gene TRBJ1-1, with 7 bases that match TRBD1. Per germline, CDR1 MNHEY and CDR2 SVGAGI. J gave up 10 bases and V 5 bases, and 4 bases lay outside the gene matches. The CDR3 has 11 amino acids. The CDR3 DNA sequence: TGTGCCAGCAGTCTACAGGGGTTAGCTTTCTTT. Amino acids: CASSLQGLAFF.

This sequence joins TRBV27 and TRBJ2-1; the match to TRBD1 covers 9 bases. This CDR3 region has 15 residues. The junction had 8 bases not matched to a gene; V was cut back by 3 bases and J by 8 bases. Germline lookup yields CDR1 MNHEY and CDR2 SMNVEV (reference sequence). The DNA of the CDR3 is TGTGCCAGCAGTTTCCCGGGACAGGGTGTCGATGAGCAGTTCTTC. Residues: CASSFPGQGVDEQFF.

The rearrangement uses TRBV24-1 and TRBJ2-1; D remains unclear. The length of the CDR3 is 16 residues. V was shortened by 2 bases and J by 7 bases, with 17 bases between the two germline ends. The V gene's germline CDR1 is KGHDR and CDR2 SFDVKD. Written as DNA, the CDR3 is TGTGCCACCAGTGATTCGATTAACGAGAGGCAAAATGAGCAGTTCTTC. Protein: CATSDSINERQNEQFF.

The rearrangement joins TRBV6-5 to TRBJ1-4; D is perhaps TRBD1 (6 bases). V lost 7 bases to trimming and J lost 4 bases, with 13 bases between them. The CDR3 runs 14 residues. Germline V gene lookup returns CDR1 MNHEY and CDR2 SVGAGI. DNA for the CDR3: TGTGCCAGCACCGACAGGCTCGTTAATGAAAAACTGTTTTTT. This codes for CASTDRLVNEKLFF.

This rearrangement joins TRBV18 to TRBJ2-2; 8 nucleotides agree with TRBD2. The CDR3 runs 17 residues. Losses at the gene ends were 3 bases for V and 7 bases for J; bases not matched to a gene: 13. Germline loops: CDR1 KGHSH, CDR2 LQKENI. DNA for the CDR3: TGTGCCAGCTCACCGATTGCCGGGACTAGGGGTCACGGGGAGCTGTTTTTT. This translates into CASSPIAGTRGHGELFF.